Following are 17 T cell receptor beta chains from one sample sequenced in a study of OX40 agonist ivuxolimab in advanced cancers. Some clones are missing from TCRdb's copy, which holds only in-frame ones; the method was immunoSEQ multiplex PCR. Of some 100,000 clones in the sample, around 84% were seen once. Specimen: CD4+ or CD8+ T cells sorted from blood, collected in a trial of the OX40 agonist ivuxolimab. Every receptor here comes from an adult with an advanced solid tumor such as melanoma, head and neck, liver or kidney cancer.

The CDR3 reads CASSEIFSGNTGELFF. The CDR3 bases are TGTGCCAGCAGTGAAATCTTTAGCGGGAACACCGGGGAGCTGTTTTTT. The chain uses TRBV6-1 and TRBJ2-2, with D possibly TRBD2 on 6 matching bases. Germline assignment: CDR1 MNHNS and CDR2 SASEGT. Trimming shortened V by 2 bases and J by 1 base, and 11 bases separated the two germline ends. CDR3 length: 16 residues.

The chain joins TRBV19 to TRBJ2-6, with D unclear. This CDR3 is built from 14 residues. Germline V CDR1 and CDR2: LNHDA, SQIVND (reference sequence). Trimming shortened V by 6 bases and J by 2 bases, and 8 bases separated the two germline ends. This chain's CDR3 is CASSPVTGANVLTF. The DNA of the CDR3 is TGTGCCAGTAGCCCTGTAACTGGGGCCAACGTCCTGACTTTC.

This clone showed up just once. This rearrangement joins TRBV6-6 to TRBJ1-1; D gene uncertain. CDR1 is MNHNY, CDR2 SVGAGI, per germline (reference sequence). V was trimmed by 3 bases and J by 7 bases, leaving 9 bases between them. The CDR3 sequence is 12 residues long. CDR3 in amino acids: CASSYERVEAFF. CDR3 DNA sequence: TGTGCCAGCAGTTATGAGAGGGTTGAAGCTTTCTTT.

The chain has TRBV4-1 and TRBJ2-7; 11 nucleotides align to TRBD2. Germline V CDR1 and CDR2: MGHRA, YSYEKL. V lost 4 bases and J lost 4; bases outside the gene matches: 9. This CDR3 contains 16 residues. The CDR3 reads CASSRTLAGVRYEQYF. The CDR3 bases are TGCGCCAGCAGCCGAACACTAGCGGGAGTGCGGTACGAGCAGTACTTC.

The chain has TRBV21-1 and TRBJ2-7. TRBV21-1 is a listed pseudogene. The CDR3 is 17 residues long. Written as DNA, the CDR3 is TGTGCCAGCAGCGAAGCTTCATATAGGGCTGGGTCCTACGAGCAGTACTTC. Translated, it gives CASSEASYRAGSYEQYF.

The chain joins TRBV27 to TRBJ2-4, with D unclear. The CDR3 is 13 residues long. Trimming took 3 bases from V and 13 from J, leaving 16 bases between them. Germline values: CDR1 MNHEY, CDR2 SMNVEV (reference sequence). CDR3 loop: CASSLVPAKAQYF. CDR3 DNA sequence: TGTGCCAGCAGTTTGGTCCCCGCGAAGGCGCAGTACTTC.

V gene TRBV30 combines with J gene TRBJ1-1; possibly TRBD1 for D (5 bases). This CDR3 region has 16 residues. V was clipped by 4 bases and J by 0 bases, with 18 bases between them. Per the germline V gene, CDR1 is GTSNPN and CDR2 is SVGIG (reference sequence). The CDR3 is CAWIPRRVALNTEAFF. In DNA, the CDR3 is TGTGCCTGGATACCCCGCAGGGTTGCCTTGAACACTGAAGCTTTCTTT.

The chain has TRBV10-3 and TRBJ1-1, with D maybe TRBD1 (6 bases). V lost 6 bases to trimming and J lost 5 bases, with 16 bases between them. The germline gives CDR1 ENHRY, CDR2 SYGVKD. The length of the CDR3 is 14 residues. DNA of the CDR3: TGTGCCATCAGCCCAGGGGAAGGTAATACTGAAGCTTTCTTT. As protein: CAISPGEGNTEAFF.

The gene calls are TRBV19 and TRBJ1-2; a possible D gene is TRBD1 (5 bases). The germline V gene encodes CDR1 LNHDA and CDR2 SQIVND (reference sequence). V lost 1 base to trimming and J lost 4 bases, with 13 bases between them. This CDR3 has 15 residues. The CDR3 nucleotides read TGTGCCAGTAGTATAGGGACCAGGGACGGCTATGGCTACACCTTC. It yields the protein CASSIGTRDGYGYTF.

The chain recombines TRBV2 with TRBJ2-7, with a tentative D call TRBD1 (6 bases). Trimming stripped 10 bases from V and 3 bases from J, with 16 bases between. Germline CDR1 SNHLY, CDR2 FYNNEI. This CDR3 has 13 amino acids. The CDR3 region is CATAQGASYEQYF. The CDR3 DNA reads as TGTGCCACCGCACAGGGAGCGAGCTACGAGCAGTACTTC. The whole variable domain, filled in from reference TRBV2 and TRBJ2-7, reads EPEVTQTPSHQVTQMGQEVILRCVPISNHLYFYWYRQILGQKVEFLVSFYNNEISEKSEIFDDQFSVERPDGSNFTLKIRSTKLEDSAMYFCATAQGASYEQYFGPGTRLTVT.

Only a few counts were recorded for this clone. This chain's CDR3 is CASSTPREAAETQYF. The CDR3 region has the DNA TGTGCCAGCAGTACCCCCAGGGAAGCTGCAGAGACCCAGTACTTC. The chain combines TRBV28 with TRBJ2-5; D might be TRBD1 (5 bases). The CDR3 sequence is 15 residues long. V lost 5 bases and J 4 bases, leaving 17 bases between the germline ends. The germline CDR1 and CDR2 sequences are MDHEN and SYDVKM. The whole variable domain, filled in from reference TRBV28 and TRBJ2-5, reads DVKVTQSSRYLVKRTGEKVFLECVQDMDHENMFWYRQDPGLGLRLIYFSYDVKMKEKGDIPEGYSVSREKKERFSLILESASTNQTSMYLCASSTPREAAETQYFGPGTRLLVL.

This rearrangement joins TRBV9 to TRBJ1-2, with D possibly matching TRBD1 (6 bases). The CDR3 is 18 residues long. Germline V gene lookup returns CDR1 SGDLS and CDR2 YYNGEE. Trimming took off 3 bases at V and 2 bases at J, with 23 bases between the two ends. The CDR3 bases are TGTGCCAGCAGCGCCAACACCGGACAGAGCGCATACAACTATGGCTACACCTTC. Amino acid sequence: CASSANTGQSAYNYGYTF.

This clone was recorded only once. The chain couples TRBV5-1 to TRBJ2-5; D is unresolved. The CDR3 has 14 residues. CDR1 and CDR2 (germline): SGHRS, YFSETQ. V lost 4 bases and J 0 bases, leaving 10 bases between the germline ends. The CDR3 region is CASSPLTDQETQYF. CDR3 bases: TGCGCCAGCAGCCCCCTGACTGACCAAGAGACCCAGTACTTC.

The genes are TRBV27 and TRBJ1-3; 10 bases fit TRBD1. The CDR3 runs to 15 residues. CDR1 is MNHEY and CDR2 is SMNVEV in the germline V gene (reference sequence). With 7 bases clipped from V and 2 bases from J, the junction kept 5 bases outside the gene matches. CDR3 residues: CASTQTGGTGNTIYF. In DNA form, the CDR3 reads TGTGCCAGCACCCAGACAGGGGGCACTGGAAACACCATATATTTT.

This clone was recorded once. Here the CDR3 reads CASSALSGTGFSEAFF. The DNA of the CDR3 is TGTGCCAGCAGCGCACTTTCCGGGACAGGGTTTTCTGAAGCTTTCTTT. The chain carries TRBV9 and TRBJ1-1, with TRBD1 matching over 9 bases. CDR3 length: 16 amino acids. Germline CDR1 SGDLS, CDR2 YYNGEE. The V and J ends lost 3 bases and 6 bases, in that order; junction bases with no gene match: 12.

The chain combines TRBV11-2 with TRBJ2-1; D unclear. This CDR3 has 15 residues. In germline, CDR1 is SGHAT, CDR2 FQNNGV. V dropped 3 bases and J dropped 0 bases, with 9 bases sitting between them. CDR3 residues: CASSLSRHSYNEQFF. CDR3 bases: TGTGCCAGCAGCTTGTCCCGCCACTCCTACAATGAGCAGTTCTTC.

V is TRBV5-1 and J is TRBJ2-1, with D perhaps TRBD1 or TRBD2 (6 bases each). Looked up from germline, CDR1 is SGHRS and CDR2 is YFSETQ. CDR3 length: 13 amino acids. V was cut by 4 bases and J by 10 bases, with 15 bases left in between. As DNA, the CDR3 is TGCGCCAGCAGCCACCCGGGGGCGCAGGAGCAGTTCTTC. This gives the protein CASSHPGAQEQFF.